One and the same sample provided the 32 T cell receptor beta chains below, sequenced in a study of breast tumors, draining lymph nodes, adjacent tissues. TCRdb analysed the multiplex PCR reads with MiXCR anew, one entry per CDR3 protein. The data contain 21,000 or so distinct CDR3 sequences, about two fifths of them singletons. Sequenced sample: breast tumor tissue. Source of these receptors: a female donor with breast cancer. Some clones in this sample may be carry-over from other donors' samples.

The table lists this clonotype with many counts. The chain carries TRBV20-1 and TRBJ1-2; 7 bases line up with TRBD1. Trimming removed 4 bases from V and 8 bases from J; junction bases left unmatched: 13. The germline CDR1 and CDR2 sequences are DFQATT and SNEGSKA (reference sequence). This CDR3 spans 14 amino acids. CDR3 sequence: CSATETGWRKGYTF. In DNA, the CDR3 is TGCAGTGCTACAGAGACAGGGTGGAGGAAGGGCTACACCTTC.

The V call is TRBV13, the J call TRBJ2-7; 10 bases map to TRBD2. This CDR3 has 15 amino acids. CDR1 and CDR2 (germline): PRHDT, FYEKMQ (reference sequence). Trimming removed 3 bases from V and 3 bases from J; junction bases left unmatched: 5. This CDR3 is CASSFLSGGFYEQYF. The CDR3 DNA sequence: TGTGCCAGCAGCTTCCTTAGCGGGGGGTTCTACGAGCAGTACTTC.

V is TRBV19 and J is TRBJ2-1, with 14 bases lining up with TRBD2. Germline V gene sequence: CDR1 LNHDA, CDR2 SQIVND (reference sequence). The CDR3 totals 15 residues. V shed 5 bases, J shed 8 bases, and the junction held 5 bases outside the gene matches. The CDR3 is CASSPGTSGSDEQFF. The CDR3 bases are TGTGCCAGTAGTCCCGGGACTAGCGGGAGCGATGAGCAGTTCTTC.

This clonotype was counted ten times or more. The chain uses TRBV4-3 and TRBJ1-4; the match to TRBD1 covers 12 bases. This CDR3 is built from 19 residues. Germline loops: CDR1 LGHNA, CDR2 YSLEER. V lost 1 base to trimming and J lost 0 bases; unmatched junction nucleotides: 6. The CDR3 DNA follows: TGCGCCAGCAGCCAAGGGGACAGGGGGCACCTCACAACTAATGAAAAACTGTTTTTT. It yields the protein CASSQGDRGHLTTNEKLFF.

This clonotype was picked up many times. This chain connects TRBV30 to TRBJ1-6, with 7 positions matching TRBD1. The germline V gene has CDR1 GTSNPN and CDR2 SVGIG (reference sequence). After removal of 0 bases from V and 6 bases from J, the junction contained 5 bases not matched to a gene. CDR3 length: 15 residues. The CDR3 spells CAWSVGDRVNSPLHF. CDR3 sequence (DNA): TGTGCCTGGAGTGTAGGTGACAGGGTTAATTCACCCCTCCACTTT.

This chain joins TRBV20-1 and TRBJ2-1; 11 nucleotides line up with TRBD1. V dropped 5 bases and J dropped 5; count of bases not matched to a gene: 5. CDR1 is DFQATT and CDR2 is SNEGSKA in the germline V gene (reference sequence). CDR3 length: 14 amino acids. The CDR3 region has the DNA TGCAGTGCTCGGGACAGGGGGAACCACAATGAGCAGTTCTTC. Protein sequence: CSARDRGNHNEQFF.

This clonotype was picked up many times. J is TRBJ2-2 and V is TRBV14, with a weak D call TRBD1 (6 bases). Germline CDR1 is SGHDN and CDR2 is FVKESK. Trimming removed 4 bases at V and 1 base at J, with 16 bases between. This CDR3 spans 17 amino acids. CDR3: CASSRRQVRENTGELFF. Written as DNA, the CDR3 is TGTGCCAGCAGCCGGAGACAGGTGCGAGAGAACACCGGGGAGCTGTTTTTT.

This rearrangement joins TRBV5-4 to TRBJ1-6; 9 bases match TRBD1. The germline V gene has CDR1 SGHNT and CDR2 YYREEE (reference sequence). CDR3 length: 15 residues. V shed 5 bases, J shed 12 bases, and the junction held 12 bases outside the gene matches. The CDR3 sequence is CASSYTTGGYQPLHF. CDR3 nucleotide sequence: TGTGCCAGCAGTTACACGACAGGGGGATATCAACCCCTCCACTTT. Looking up the rest from reference TRBV5-4 and TRBJ1-6 gives the full variable domain: ETGVTQSPTHLIKTRGQQVTLRCSSQSGHNTVSWYQQALGQGPQFIFQYYREEENGRGNFPPRFSGLQFPNYSSELNVNALELDDSALYLCASSYTTGGYQPLHFGNGTRLTVT.

The V call is TRBV24-1, the J call TRBJ1-3, with a tentative D call TRBD1 (5 bases). From germline, CDR1 is KGHDR and CDR2 SFDVKD. The CDR3 loop spans 15 amino acids. Trimming removed 5 bases from V and 0 bases from J, with 10 bases in between. CDR3 sequence (DNA): TGTGCCACCAGTGTGGGGACCAACTCTGGAAACACCATATATTTT. This sequence encodes CATSVGTNSGNTIYF.

The rearrangement links TRBV29-1 to TRBJ2-1, with D uncertain. This CDR3 has 10 amino acids. CDR1 and CDR2 (germline): SQVTM, ANQGSEA. The V end lost 5 bases, the J end lost 7 bases, and 6 bases lay between the germline ends. The CDR3 sequence: CSVLRNEQFF. Here the CDR3 DNA reads TGCAGCGTTCTCAGGAATGAGCAGTTCTTC.

The CDR3 sequence: CASSMNPGQGSDTQYF. DNA for the CDR3: TGTGCCAGTAGTATGAACCCGGGACAGGGGTCGGATACGCAGTATTTT. The rearrangement joins TRBV19 to TRBJ2-3, with 10 nucleotides matching TRBD1. The junction had 9 bases not matched to a gene; V was cut back by 3 bases and J by 6 bases. The CDR3 is made up of 16 amino acids. Germline CDR1 is LNHDA and CDR2 is SQIVND (reference sequence).

This rearrangement joins TRBV5-1 to TRBJ2-3; no definite D call. Deletions cut 4 bases from V and 2 bases from J, with 5 bases between. CDR3 length: 12 amino acids. Germline values: CDR1 SGHRS, CDR2 YFSETQ. The CDR3 protein is CASSQFTDTQYF. The CDR3 region has the DNA TGCGCCAGCAGCCAATTCACAGATACGCAGTATTTT.

This clonotype was recorded many times. CDR3 nucleotides: TGTGCCAGCAGTCGATACAGGAATCAGCCCCAGCATTTT. Amino acids: CASSRYRNQPQHF. The chain carries TRBV12-3 or TRBV12-4 and TRBJ1-5, with D possibly TRBD1 on 5 matching bases. V dropped 5 bases and J dropped 4 bases, with 9 bases sitting between them. The CDR3 is 13 amino acids.

This chain uses TRBV6-1 with TRBJ1-6; 10 bases agree with TRBD1. V dropped 9 bases and J dropped 7; count of bases not matched to a gene: 9. The germline V gene encodes CDR1 MNHNS and CDR2 SASEGT. The CDR3 is made up of 15 amino acids. CDR3 DNA: TGTGCCAGTCTAGACAGGGGGCTCCTGAATTCACCCCTCCACTTT. Translation gives CASLDRGLLNSPLHF.

This clonotype was counted many times. The DNA for the CDR3 is TGCGCCAGCAGCCAAGAAGAGGACAGAGCCTACGAGCAGTACTTC. Amino acids: CASSQEEDRAYEQYF. This chain connects TRBV4-1 to TRBJ2-7; D perhaps matches TRBD1 (6 bases). The V gene lost 0 bases and the J gene lost 2 bases, with 11 bases spanning the gap. This CDR3 has 15 residues. Germline V gives CDR1 MGHRA, CDR2 YSYEKL.

This sequence joins TRBV13 and TRBJ2-6; D might be TRBD1 (5 bases). Germline CDR1 and CDR2: PRHDT and FYEKMQ (reference sequence). V dropped 4 bases and J dropped 4 bases, with 11 bases sitting between them. This CDR3 is built from 15 residues. CDR3: CASSYRQTGANVLTF. In DNA, the CDR3 is TGTGCCAGCAGCTATCGACAGACCGGGGCCAACGTCCTGACTTTC. Based on the CDR3 plus reference TRBV13 and TRBJ2-6, the full variable domain is AAGVIQSPRHLIKEKRETATLKCYPIPRHDTVYWYQQGPGQDPQFLISFYEKMQSDKGSIPDRFSAQQFSDYHSELNMSSLELGDSALYFCASSYRQTGANVLTFGAGSRLTVL.

This clonotype showed up just a few times. The chain combines TRBV12-3 or TRBV12-4 with TRBJ1-6, with TRBD1 as a possible D gene (5 bases). The CDR3 is 14 residues long. V was pared by 4 bases and J by 6 bases, with 10 bases between. CDR3 in amino acids: CASSWTRRNSPLHF. In nucleotides, the CDR3 is TGTGCCAGCAGTTGGACAAGACGTAATTCACCCCTCCACTTT.

This clonotype is labeled as medium-sized (0.01 to 0.1%). V and J are TRBV20-1 and TRBJ1-6, with a tentative D call TRBD1 (6 bases). The V end lost 3 bases, the J end lost 9 bases, and 15 bases lay between the germline ends. The CDR3 contains 14 residues. Germline V CDR1 and CDR2: DFQATT, SNEGSKA (reference sequence). In DNA form, the CDR3 reads TGCAGTGCTAGCGGAGGGGGGGCTAGTTCACCCCTCCACTTT. Translating gives CSASGGGASSPLHF.

The V call is TRBV14, the J call TRBJ2-5; 7 bases align to TRBD1. The CDR3 contains 16 residues. V shed 4 bases and J 3 bases; nucleotides not matched to a gene: 11. Germline CDR1 SGHDN, CDR2 FVKESK. CDR3 amino acids: CASSRGTAYTKETQYF. Here the CDR3 DNA reads TGTGCCAGCAGCCGGGGGACAGCGTATACCAAAGAGACCCAGTACTTC.

Many counts were recorded for this clonotype. The chain recombines TRBV20-1 with TRBJ1-2, with unresolved D. Germline V CDR1 and CDR2: DFQATT, SNEGSKA (reference sequence). Trimming removed 5 bases from V and 8 bases from J, with 18 bases in between. The CDR3 extends over 13 amino acids. Here the CDR3 reads CSAGTDSSWGYTF. DNA of the CDR3: TGCAGTGCTGGAACGGACTCCTCGTGGGGCTACACCTTC.

This clonotype was recorded many times. The rearrangement links TRBV5-1 to TRBJ2-2, with 11 bases that match TRBD2. Germline-derived CDR1 and CDR2 are SGHRS and YFSETQ. V trimming: 5 bases; J trimming: 5 bases; junction bases outside the gene matches: 11. The CDR3 totals 17 residues. The CDR3 nucleotides read TGCGCCAGCAGAGAGGGATCTAGCGGGAGGTTTACCGGGGAGCTGTTTTTT. Protein: CASREGSSGRFTGELFF.

This clonotype occurred many times. The chain links TRBV4-3 to TRBJ2-7; the D is unclear. This CDR3 region has 14 residues. V was clipped by 3 bases and J by 5 bases, with 14 bases between them. CDR1 LGHNA and CDR2 YSLEER come from the germline V gene. CDR3 region: CASSQSRYWDEQYF. The CDR3 coding sequence is TGCGCCAGCAGCCAGTCCCGCTATTGGGACGAGCAGTACTTC.

This clonotype was seen repeatedly, ten times or more. The CDR3 reads CASSSHRGSNEKLFF. The CDR3 DNA reads TGTGCCAGCAGCTCTCACAGGGGGTCTAATGAAAAACTGTTTTTT. The V and J genes are TRBV5-8 and TRBJ1-4; 8 bases are shared with TRBD1. Germline lookup yields CDR1 SGHTS and CDR2 YDEGEE. The CDR3 is made up of 15 amino acids. V lost 3 bases, J lost 3 bases, and 4 bases stayed unmatched.

This clonotype was counted ten times or more. CDR3 nucleotide sequence: TGTGCCAGCAGTGAACAGGGAAATCAGCCCCAGCATTTT. The encoded protein is CASSEQGNQPQHF. The chain couples TRBV25-1 to TRBJ1-5; the D gene is possibly TRBD1 (5 bases). V gave up 2 bases and J gave up 4 bases, with 6 bases separating them. The CDR3 has 13 amino acids. Germline V lookup: CDR1 MGHDK, CDR2 SYGVNS.

The genes are TRBV2 and TRBJ1-3; TRBD1 aligns across 8 bases. Germline trimming cut 8 bases from V and 3 bases from J; bases unmatched to any gene: 6. CDR3 length equals 14 residues. Germline V CDR1 and CDR2: SNHLY, FYNNEI. The DNA of the CDR3 is TGTGCCAGCGGGGGACAGGTGGTTGGAAACACCATATATTTT. Translation: CASGGQVVGNTIYF.

This sequence joins TRBV12-3 or TRBV12-4 and TRBJ2-3, with D perhaps matching TRBD2 (6 bases). The CDR3 contains 14 residues. V gave up 4 bases and J gave up 1 base, with 9 bases separating them. This chain's CDR3 is CASSSSSGTDTQYF. In DNA, the CDR3 is TGTGCCAGCAGTTCCTCTAGCGGCACAGATACGCAGTATTTT.

By sample share, this clonotype is medium-sized (0.01 to 0.1%). This chain joins TRBV7-9 and TRBJ2-2; perhaps TRBD1 as D (6 bases). The length of the CDR3 is 16 residues. Germline-derived CDR1 and CDR2 are SEHNR and FQNEAQ (reference sequence). With 5 bases removed from V and 0 bases from J, the gap between germline ends came to 13 bases. CDR3 amino acids: CASSLVGGSNTGELFF. The CDR3 bases are TGTGCCAGCAGCCTCGTAGGGGGTTCGAACACCGGGGAGCTGTTTTTT.

In its sample, this clonotype ranks as medium-sized (0.01 to 0.1%). The chain uses TRBV11-2 and TRBJ2-3, with TRBD2 identical over 8 bases. Per germline, CDR1 SGHAT and CDR2 FQNNGV. Trimming at V came to 2 bases and at J to 5 bases, leaving 12 bases not matched to a gene. The CDR3 loop spans 17 amino acids. The CDR3, as DNA: TGTGCCAGCAGCTTACTGGTTCCGGGGGGGGCGGGAGATACGCAGTATTTT. Residues: CASSLLVPGGAGDTQYF.

There are many counts of this clonotype. V gene TRBV16 combines with J gene TRBJ2-2; perhaps TRBD1 as D (6 bases). The V gene's germline CDR1 is KGHSY and CDR2 FQNENV. V lost 2 bases and J 4 bases, leaving 11 bases between the germline ends. CDR3 length: 15 amino acids. CDR3 sequence: CASSQQTGPTGELFF. CDR3 nucleotides: TGTGCCAGCAGCCAACAAACAGGGCCCACCGGGGAGCTGTTTTTT.

This chain uses TRBV5-1 with TRBJ2-3, with D perhaps TRBD2 (6 bases). Germline V gene sequence: CDR1 SGHRS, CDR2 YFSETQ. The CDR3 sequence is 14 residues long. The ends were cut back, 4 bases at V and 8 bases at J, with 17 bases in the middle. The CDR3 protein is CASSARGPRGTQYF. Written as DNA, the CDR3 is TGCGCCAGCAGCGCGCGGGGTCCTCGGGGTACGCAGTATTTT. Full variable domain (missing parts from reference TRBV5-1 and TRBJ2-3): KAGVTQTPRYLIKTRGQQVTLSCSPISGHRSVSWYQQTPGQGLQFLFEYFSETQRNKGNFPGRFSGRQFSNSRSEMNVSTLELGDSALYLCASSARGPRGTQYFGPGTRLTVL.

This chain joins TRBV2 and TRBJ2-7; 7 bases line up with TRBD1. Germline assignment: CDR1 SNHLY and CDR2 FYNNEI. This CDR3 contains 15 residues. V shed 5 bases, J shed 0 bases, and the junction held 7 bases outside the gene matches. CDR3 sequence (DNA): TGTGCCAGCAGTATGACAGGGCTGAGCTCCTACGAGCAGTACTTC. Translated: CASSMTGLSSYEQYF.

The V and J genes are TRBV7-6 and TRBJ2-5, with 14 bases aligning to TRBD2. With 1 base clipped from V and 2 bases from J, the junction kept 3 bases outside the gene matches. Germline lookup yields CDR1 SGHVS and CDR2 FNYEAQ. The CDR3 is 17 residues long. DNA for the CDR3: TGTGCCAGCAGCTTAGGACTAGCGGGAGGGGGGCAAGAGACCCAGTACTTC. It is translated as CASSLGLAGGGQETQYF.